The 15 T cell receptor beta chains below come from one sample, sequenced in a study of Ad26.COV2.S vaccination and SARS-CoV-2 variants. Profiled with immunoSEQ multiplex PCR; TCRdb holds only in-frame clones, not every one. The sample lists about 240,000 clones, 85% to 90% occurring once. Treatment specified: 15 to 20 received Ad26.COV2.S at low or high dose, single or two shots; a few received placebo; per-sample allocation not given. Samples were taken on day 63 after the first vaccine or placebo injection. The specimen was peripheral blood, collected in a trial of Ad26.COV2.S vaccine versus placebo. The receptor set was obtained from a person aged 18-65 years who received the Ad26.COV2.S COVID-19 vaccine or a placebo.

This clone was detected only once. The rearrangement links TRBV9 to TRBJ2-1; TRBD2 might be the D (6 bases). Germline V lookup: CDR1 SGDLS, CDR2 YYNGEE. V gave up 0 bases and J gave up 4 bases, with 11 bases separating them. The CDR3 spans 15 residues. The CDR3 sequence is CASSVASSAYNEQFF. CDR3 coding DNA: TGTGCCAGCAGCGTAGCTTCTAGCGCGTACAATGAGCAGTTCTTC.

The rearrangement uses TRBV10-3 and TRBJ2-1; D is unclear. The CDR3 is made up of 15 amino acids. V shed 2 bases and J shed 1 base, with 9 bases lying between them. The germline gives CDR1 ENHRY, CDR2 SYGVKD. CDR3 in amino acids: CAISEPARSYNEQFF. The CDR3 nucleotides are TGTGCCATCAGTGAGCCCGCCCGGTCCTACAATGAGCAGTTCTTC.

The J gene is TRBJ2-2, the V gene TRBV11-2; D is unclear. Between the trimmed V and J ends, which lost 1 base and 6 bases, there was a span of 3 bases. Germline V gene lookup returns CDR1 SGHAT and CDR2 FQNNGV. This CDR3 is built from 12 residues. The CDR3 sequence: CASSLAPGELFF. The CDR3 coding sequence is TGTGCCAGCAGCTTAGCCCCCGGGGAGCTGTTTTTT.

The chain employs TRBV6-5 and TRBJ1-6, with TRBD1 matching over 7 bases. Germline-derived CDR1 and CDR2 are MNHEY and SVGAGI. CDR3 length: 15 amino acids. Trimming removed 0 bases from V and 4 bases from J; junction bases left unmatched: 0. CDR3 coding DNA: TGTGCCAGCAGTTACTCACAGGGGTATAATTCACCCCTCCACTTT. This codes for CASSYSQGYNSPLHF.

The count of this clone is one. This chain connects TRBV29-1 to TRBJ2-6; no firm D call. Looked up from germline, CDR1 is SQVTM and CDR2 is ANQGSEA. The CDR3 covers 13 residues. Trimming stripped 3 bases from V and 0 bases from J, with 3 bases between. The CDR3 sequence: CSVELSGANVLTF. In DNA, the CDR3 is TGCAGCGTTGAGCTCTCTGGGGCCAACGTCCTGACTTTC.

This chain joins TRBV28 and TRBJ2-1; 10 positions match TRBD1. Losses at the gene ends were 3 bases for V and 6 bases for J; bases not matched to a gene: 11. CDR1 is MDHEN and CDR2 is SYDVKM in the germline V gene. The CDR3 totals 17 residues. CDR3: CASSFSHGGQGGNEQFF. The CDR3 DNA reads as TGTGCCAGCAGTTTTTCTCATGGAGGACAGGGGGGCAATGAGCAGTTCTTC.

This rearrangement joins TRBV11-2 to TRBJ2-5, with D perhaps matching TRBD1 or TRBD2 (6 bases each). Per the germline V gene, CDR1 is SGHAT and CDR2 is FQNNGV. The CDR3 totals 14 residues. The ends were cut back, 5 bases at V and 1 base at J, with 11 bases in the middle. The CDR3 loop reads CASSQGGFQETQYF. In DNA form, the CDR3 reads TGTGCCAGCAGCCAAGGGGGGTTCCAAGAGACCCAGTACTTC.

The CDR3 reads CAWSQRGGADTQYF. The CDR3 bases are TGTGCCTGGAGCCAACGGGGGGGCGCAGATACGCAGTATTTT. This chain connects TRBV30 to TRBJ2-3, with 8 bases identical to TRBD2. In germline, CDR1 is GTSNPN, CDR2 SVGIG (reference sequence). V gave up 3 bases and J gave up 4 bases; unmatched junction bases: 6. CDR3 size: 14 residues.

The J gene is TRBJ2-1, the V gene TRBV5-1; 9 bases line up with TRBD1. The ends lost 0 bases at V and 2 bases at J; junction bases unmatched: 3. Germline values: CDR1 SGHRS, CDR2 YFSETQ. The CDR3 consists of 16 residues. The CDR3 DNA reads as TGCGCCAGCAGCTTGGAGGGACAGGGAACCTACAATGAGCAGTTCTTC. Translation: CASSLEGQGTYNEQFF.

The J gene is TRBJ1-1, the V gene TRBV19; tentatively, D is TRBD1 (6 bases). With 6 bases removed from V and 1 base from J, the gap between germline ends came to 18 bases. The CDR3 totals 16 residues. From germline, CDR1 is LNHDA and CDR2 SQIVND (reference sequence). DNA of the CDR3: TGTGCCAGTAGCCCTGGACAGCGGGTGGGGAACACTGAAGCTTTCTTT. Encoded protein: CASSPGQRVGNTEAFF.

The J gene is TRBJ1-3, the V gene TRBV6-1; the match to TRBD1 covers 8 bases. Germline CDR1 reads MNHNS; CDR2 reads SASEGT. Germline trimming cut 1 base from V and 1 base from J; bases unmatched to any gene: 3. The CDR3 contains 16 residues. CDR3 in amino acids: CASSEVQGASGNTIYF. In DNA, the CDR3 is TGTGCCAGCAGTGAAGTCCAGGGGGCTTCTGGAAACACCATATATTTT.

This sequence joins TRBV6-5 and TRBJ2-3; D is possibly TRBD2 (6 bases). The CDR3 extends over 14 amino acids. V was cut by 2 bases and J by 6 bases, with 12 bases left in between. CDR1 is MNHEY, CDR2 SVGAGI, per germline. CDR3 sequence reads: CASSYRPRGDTQYF. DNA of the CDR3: TGTGCCAGCAGTTACCGACCCCGGGGGGATACGCAGTATTTT.

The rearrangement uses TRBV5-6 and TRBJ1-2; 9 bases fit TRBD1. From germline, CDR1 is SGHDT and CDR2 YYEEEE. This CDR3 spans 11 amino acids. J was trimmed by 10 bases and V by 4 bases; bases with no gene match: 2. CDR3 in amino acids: CASSGDRAYTF. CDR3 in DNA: TGTGCCAGCAGCGGGGACAGGGCCTACACCTTC.

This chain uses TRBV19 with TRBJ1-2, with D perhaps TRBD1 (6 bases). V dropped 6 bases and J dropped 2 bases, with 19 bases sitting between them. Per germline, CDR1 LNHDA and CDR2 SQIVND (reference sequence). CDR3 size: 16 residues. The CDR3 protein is CASRAPITGLNYGYTF. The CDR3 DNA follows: TGTGCCAGTAGGGCCCCCATCACAGGGTTGAACTATGGCTACACCTTC.

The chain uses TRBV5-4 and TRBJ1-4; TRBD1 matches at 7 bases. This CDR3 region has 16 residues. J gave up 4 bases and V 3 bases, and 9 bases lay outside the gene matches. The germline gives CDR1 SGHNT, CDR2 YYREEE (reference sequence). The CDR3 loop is CASSSDPRGINEKLFF. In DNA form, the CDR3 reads TGTGCCAGCAGCTCCGACCCCAGGGGGATTAATGAAAAACTGTTTTTT. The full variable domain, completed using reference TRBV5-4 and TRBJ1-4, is ETGVTQSPTHLIKTRGQQVTLRCSSQSGHNTVSWYQQALGQGPQFIFQYYREEENGRGNFPPRFSGLQFPNYSSELNVNALELDDSALYLCASSSDPRGINEKLFFGSGTQLSVL.